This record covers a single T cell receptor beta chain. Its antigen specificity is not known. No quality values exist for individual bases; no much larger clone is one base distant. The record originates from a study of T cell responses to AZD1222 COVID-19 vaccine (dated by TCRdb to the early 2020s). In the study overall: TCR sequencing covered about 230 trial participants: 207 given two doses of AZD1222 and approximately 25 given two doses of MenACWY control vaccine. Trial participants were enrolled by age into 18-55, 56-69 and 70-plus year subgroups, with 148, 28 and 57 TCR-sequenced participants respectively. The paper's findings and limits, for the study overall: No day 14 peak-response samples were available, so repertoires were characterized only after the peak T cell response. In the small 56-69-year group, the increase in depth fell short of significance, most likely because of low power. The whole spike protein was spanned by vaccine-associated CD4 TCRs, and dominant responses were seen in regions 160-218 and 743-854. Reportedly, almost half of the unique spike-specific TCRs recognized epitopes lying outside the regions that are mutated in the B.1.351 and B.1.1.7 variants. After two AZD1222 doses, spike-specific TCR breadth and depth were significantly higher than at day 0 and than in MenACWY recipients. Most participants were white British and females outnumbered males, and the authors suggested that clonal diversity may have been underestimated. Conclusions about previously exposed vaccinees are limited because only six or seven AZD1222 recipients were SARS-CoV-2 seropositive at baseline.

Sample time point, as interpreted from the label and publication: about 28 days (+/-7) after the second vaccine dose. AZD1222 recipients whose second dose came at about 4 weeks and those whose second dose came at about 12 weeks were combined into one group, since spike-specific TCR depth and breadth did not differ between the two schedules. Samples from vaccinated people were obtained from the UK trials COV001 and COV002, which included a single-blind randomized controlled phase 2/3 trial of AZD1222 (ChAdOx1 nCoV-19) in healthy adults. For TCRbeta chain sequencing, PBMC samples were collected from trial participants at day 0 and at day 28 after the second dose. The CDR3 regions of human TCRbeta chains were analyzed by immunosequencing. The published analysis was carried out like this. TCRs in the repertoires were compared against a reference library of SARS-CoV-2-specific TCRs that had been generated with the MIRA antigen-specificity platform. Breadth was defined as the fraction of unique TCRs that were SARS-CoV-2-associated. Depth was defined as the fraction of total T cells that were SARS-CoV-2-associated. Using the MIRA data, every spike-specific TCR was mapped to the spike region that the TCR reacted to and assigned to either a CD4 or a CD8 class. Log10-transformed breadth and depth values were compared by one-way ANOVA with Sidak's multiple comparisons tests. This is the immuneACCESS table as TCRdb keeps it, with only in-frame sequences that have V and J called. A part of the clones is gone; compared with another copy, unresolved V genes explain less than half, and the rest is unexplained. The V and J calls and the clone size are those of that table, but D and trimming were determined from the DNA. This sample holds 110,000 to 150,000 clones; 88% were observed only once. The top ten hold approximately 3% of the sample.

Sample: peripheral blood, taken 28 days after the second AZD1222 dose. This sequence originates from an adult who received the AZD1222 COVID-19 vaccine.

The CDR3 region: CASSKAGSSYNSPLHF. The DNA sequence is given as TGTGCCAGCAGCAAAGCAGGGAGCTCCTATAATTCACCCCTCCACTTT. The chain joins TRBV5-8 to TRBJ1-6; TRBD1 is a weak D gene call, 5 bases matching. The CDR3 has 16 amino acids, counting the end cysteine and phenylalanine. The only DNA kept is the CDR3, 48 bases in frame from the first base. Between the V and J ends, shortened by 4 bases and 0 bases respectively, the junction contains 11 bases. As encoded in the germline V gene, CDR1 is SGHTS while CDR2 is YDEGEE. With the rest looked up from the reference TRBV5-8 and TRBJ1-6 genes rather than sequenced, the full variable domain is EAGVTQSPTHLIKTRGQQATLRCSPISGHTSVYWYQQALGLGLQFLLWYDEGEERNRGNFPPRFSGRQFPNYSSELNVNALELEDSALYLCASSKAGSSYNSPLHFGNGTRLTVT.